The clone carrying this T cell receptor (beta chain) showed up just a few times. This entry comes from a study of T cell changes during pregnancy in multiple sclerosis. Generated by immunoSEQ multiplex PCR, the TCRdb table keeps only in-frame clones and is missing some. Of approximately 34,000 clones listed, about 91% were seen once; the top ten hold approximately 0.45%. The CDR3 is made up of 17 amino acids. V was clipped by 2 bases and J by 2 bases; unmatched bases: 7. Germline assignment: CDR1 ENHRY and CDR2 SYGVKD. The V call is TRBV10-3, the J call TRBJ1-5; 9 bases are shared with TRBD1. The TCR was taken from a female donor with multiple sclerosis, enrolled in a pregnancy study. This specimen was CD4+ T cells from peripheral blood mononuclear cells, taken after pregnancy. CDR3 nucleotides: TGTGCCATCAGTGAGGCAACAGGGGGCTGGGGCAATCAGCCCCAGCATTTT. Amino acids: CAISEATGGWGNQPQHF.